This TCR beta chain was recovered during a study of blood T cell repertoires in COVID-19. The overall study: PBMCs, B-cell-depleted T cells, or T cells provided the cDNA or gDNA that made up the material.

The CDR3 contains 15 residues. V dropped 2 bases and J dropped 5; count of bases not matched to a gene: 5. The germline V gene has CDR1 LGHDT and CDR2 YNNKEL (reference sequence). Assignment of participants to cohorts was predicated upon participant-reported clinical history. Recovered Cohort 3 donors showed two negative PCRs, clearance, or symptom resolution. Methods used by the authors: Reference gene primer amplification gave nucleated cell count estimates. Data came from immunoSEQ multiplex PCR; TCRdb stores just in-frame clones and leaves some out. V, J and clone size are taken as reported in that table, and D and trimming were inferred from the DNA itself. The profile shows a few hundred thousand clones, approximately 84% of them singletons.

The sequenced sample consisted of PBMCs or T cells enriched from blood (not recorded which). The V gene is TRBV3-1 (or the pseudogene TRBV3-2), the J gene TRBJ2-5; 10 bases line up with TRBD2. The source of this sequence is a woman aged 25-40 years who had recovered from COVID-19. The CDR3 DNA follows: TGTGCCAGCAGCCAATCTAGCGGGAGCGGTGAGACCCAGTACTTC. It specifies CASSQSSGSGETQYF.